Shown below are 12 T cell receptor beta chains from a single sample sequenced in a study of T cells in Graves' hyperthyroidism and ophthalmopathy (dated by TCRdb to between 2019 and 2020). To prepare the library, multiplex PCR was applied. Sequencing instrument: Illumina HiSeq 2000. The TCR beta CDR3 regions were amplified from RNA transcripts. The TCR CDR3 was subjected to a first round of RT-PCR using the HTBI primer set and the Qiagen OneStep RT-PCR kit. TCRdb handled the public reads itself, with Q25 trimming in fastp and clone calling in MiXCR, and kept productive beta chains. For every CDR3 protein sequence, its rows merge into one entry that carries the most common genes and DNA. The sample table shows roughly 530,000 distinct CDR3 sequences, and approximately 17% are seen once. Of the sample, roughly 18% falls within the top ten clones. Sequencing was performed on blood. Every receptor here comes from a woman aged 18-29 years with Graves' ophthalmopathy.

This clonotype was recorded at least ten times. The chain employs TRBV10-3 and TRBJ2-5; maybe TRBD2 (5 bases). This CDR3 has 12 amino acids. The V end lost 2 bases, the J end lost 4 bases, and 5 bases lay between the germline ends. Germline loops: CDR1 ENHRY, CDR2 SYGVKD. The CDR3 reads CAISEGGETQYF. CDR3 coding DNA: TGTGCCATCAGTGAGGGAGGAGAGACCCAGTACTTC.

This clonotype was observed at least ten times. This chain links TRBV4-1 with TRBJ2-6; D gene ambiguous. Germline CDR1 and CDR2: MGHRA and YSYEKL. CDR3 length: 16 residues. The ends were cut back, 1 base at V and 0 bases at J, with 7 bases in the middle. The DNA of the CDR3 is TGCGCCAGCAGCCAAGGTGGTGCCTCTGGGGCCAACGTCCTGACTTTC. It encodes CASSQGGASGANVLTF.

This clonotype was found a few times. The chain is built from TRBV28 and TRBJ1-5, with D possibly matching TRBD1 (6 bases). The CDR3 has 15 amino acids. V gave up 5 bases and J gave up 6 bases, with 17 bases separating them. Germline values: CDR1 MDHEN, CDR2 SYDVKM. The CDR3 region has the DNA TGTGCCAGCAGTCCAGGGATCACGGGGGCTCAGCCCCAGCATTTT. Residues: CASSPGITGAQPQHF. The variable domain in full, with the rest retrieved from reference TRBV28 and TRBJ1-5, is DVKVTQSSRYLVKRTGEKVFLECVQDMDHENMFWYRQDPGLGLRLIYFSYDVKMKEKGDIPEGYSVSREKKERFSLILESASTNQTSMYLCASSPGITGAQPQHFGDGTRLSIL.

V usage is TRBV4-2 and J usage is TRBJ1-1; a weak D match, TRBD1 (6 bases). Trimming removed 0 bases at V and 1 base at J, with 9 bases between. CDR3 length equals 15 residues. The germline V gene has CDR1 LGHNA and CDR2 YNFKEQ. The CDR3 coding sequence is TGTGCCAGCAGCCAAGACGGACAGACGAACACTGAAGCTTTCTTT. Its protein is CASSQDGQTNTEAFF.

The chain links TRBV11-2 to TRBJ2-3; 12 bases line up with TRBD2. CDR3 size: 17 residues. J lost 0 bases, V lost 2 bases, and 3 bases had no gene match. Germline CDR1 is SGHAT and CDR2 is FQNNGV. The CDR3 region has the DNA TGTGCCAGCAGCTTACTAGCGGGAGGGGCTAGCACAGATACGCAGTATTTT. Amino acids: CASSLLAGGASTDTQYF.

At least ten counts were recorded for this clonotype. The rearrangement joins TRBV6-1 to TRBJ1-2; 8 bases map to TRBD1. Losses at the gene ends were 5 bases for V and 6 bases for J; bases not matched to a gene: 14. The CDR3 loop spans 16 amino acids. Looked up from germline, CDR1 is MNHNS and CDR2 is SASEGT. DNA for the CDR3: TGTGCCAGCAGTCCGCTGCCGGGACAGGCATACCATGGCTACACCTTC. Protein sequence: CASSPLPGQAYHGYTF.

V and J are TRBV4-1 and TRBJ2-2; 14 bases line up with TRBD2. The CDR3 consists of 17 residues. With V trimmed by 8 bases and J by 3 bases, 8 bases remained unmatched. Germline CDR1 reads MGHRA; CDR2 reads YSYEKL. CDR3 in amino acids: CASELRTSGGYTGELFF. DNA of the CDR3: TGCGCCAGCGAGCTTAGGACTAGCGGGGGGTACACCGGGGAGCTGTTTTTT.

The gene calls are TRBV30 and TRBJ2-3; D is ambiguous. Germline V lookup: CDR1 GTSNPN, CDR2 SVGIG (reference sequence). The CDR3 has 15 amino acids. Trimming pared 1 base from V and 0 bases from J, leaving 11 bases between. The CDR3 here is CAWSGRAGSTDTQYF. DNA for the CDR3: TGTGCCTGGAGTGGTAGGGCAGGAAGCACAGATACGCAGTATTTT. Full variable domain (remainder filled in from reference TRBV30 and TRBJ2-3): SQTIHQWPATLVQPVGSPLSLECTVEGTSNPNLYWYRQAAGRGLQLLFYSVGIGQISSEVPQNLSASRPQDRQFILSSKKLLLSDSGFYLCAWSGRAGSTDTQYFGPGTRLTVL.

The chain joins TRBV20-1 to TRBJ1-1; a possible D gene is TRBD1 (5 bases). This CDR3 is 14 amino acids long. Trimming shortened V by 5 bases and J by 1 base, and 14 bases separated the two germline ends. The germline CDR1 and CDR2 sequences are DFQATT and SNEGSKA (reference sequence). The CDR3 region is CSASPLQGNTEAFF. CDR3 nucleotide sequence: TGCAGTGCTTCCCCTTTGCAGGGGAACACTGAAGCTTTCTTT.

The V gene is TRBV19, the J gene TRBJ1-1; maybe TRBD1 (5 bases). Trimming left V 3 bases short and J 5 bases short, with 16 bases between. The length of the CDR3 is 15 residues. Germline V gene sequence: CDR1 LNHDA, CDR2 SQIVND (reference sequence). Written as DNA, the CDR3 is TGTGCCAGTAGTATCTCTGGGGGTGATGGAACTGAAGCTTTCTTT. Protein: CASSISGGDGTEAFF.

In the case of this clonotype: Likely a read error: the CDR3 ends without its conserved phenylalanine or tryptophan. This chain connects TRBV10-3 to TRBJ2-3; D is ambiguous. Germline V gene sequence: CDR1 ENHRY, CDR2 SYGVKD. With 0 bases removed from V and 2 bases from J, the gap between germline ends came to 12 bases. This CDR3 is built from 16 residues. CDR3 residues: CAISESGRLDTDTQYL. CDR3 DNA sequence: TGTGCCATCAGTGAGTCGGGCAGGTTGGACACAGATACGCAGTATCTT.

This clonotype was seen repeatedly, ten times or more. This rearrangement joins TRBV3-1 to TRBJ2-5; 7 nucleotides line up with TRBD1. The CDR3 consists of 14 residues. Germline V gene sequence: CDR1 LGHDT, CDR2 YNNKEL (reference sequence). V lost 8 bases and J lost 5; bases outside the gene matches: 11. CDR3 sequence (DNA): TGTGCCAGCGGTCGAAGGGGGCGCTATGAGACCCAGTACTTC. This translates into CASGRRGRYETQYF.